The 8 T cell receptor beta chains given below trace back to one sample, sequenced in a study of blood T cells in healthy people across ages. The second PCR ran roughly 6 to 11 cycles with a sample-barcoded 5' primer and J-beta primers. Each CDR3 protein is one row after TCRdb ran MiXCR on the 5' RACE reads. The table shows 800,000 to 950,000 distinct CDR3 sequences, with roughly 35% occurring only once. Sequencing was carried out using blood. Source of these receptors: a man in his late teens or twenties in good health.

The genes are TRBV5-6 and TRBJ1-3, with a tentative D call TRBD1 (6 bases). The V and J ends lost 2 bases and 0 bases respectively, with 12 bases between them. This CDR3 has 16 amino acids. Germline V gene sequence: CDR1 SGHDT, CDR2 YYEEEE. The CDR3 is CASSFDRRVSGNTIYF. CDR3 DNA sequence: TGTGCCAGCAGCTTCGACAGGCGGGTCTCTGGAAACACCATATATTTT.

J is TRBJ2-3 and V is TRBV27, with no clear D. This CDR3 has 17 residues. Trimming pared 5 bases from V and 0 bases from J, leaving 18 bases between. The germline gives CDR1 MNHEY, CDR2 SMNVEV (reference sequence). The CDR3: CASSPYPSRGSTDTQYF. In DNA form, the CDR3 reads TGTGCCAGCAGTCCCTACCCCTCCCGCGGTAGCACAGATACGCAGTATTTT.

J is TRBJ1-1 and V is TRBV27; no clear D. The V end lost 4 bases, the J end lost 4 bases, and 10 bases lay between the germline ends. CDR3 size: 13 residues. Germline values: CDR1 MNHEY, CDR2 SMNVEV (reference sequence). The CDR3 reads CASSSRWGTEAFF. The CDR3 DNA reads TGTGCCAGCAGTTCACGGTGGGGCACTGAAGCTTTCTTT.

Of note for this clonotype: With a much larger clone just one base away, this may be a read error. The chain carries TRBV20-1 and TRBJ2-7; D is unclear. The J call is in doubt because the DNA end fits TRBJ2-5 better. Germline CDR1 reads DFQATT; CDR2 reads SNEGSKA (reference sequence). The CDR3 loop spans 14 amino acids. CDR3 loop: CSASSLPLVKTQYF. In DNA form, the CDR3 reads TGCAGTGCTAGTAGTCTACCCCTAGTAAAGACCCAGTACTTC.

This chain connects TRBV27 to TRBJ1-1; D possibly corresponds to TRBD1 (5 bases). The V and J ends lost 3 bases and 5 bases respectively, with 13 bases between them. The CDR3 extends over 14 amino acids. Germline V gene lookup returns CDR1 MNHEY and CDR2 SMNVEV (reference sequence). The CDR3 region is CASSLSSYRTEAFF. In DNA form, the CDR3 reads TGTGCCAGCAGTTTGTCCTCTTACAGGACTGAAGCTTTCTTT.

V is TRBV6-2 or TRBV6-3 and J is TRBJ2-1; TRBD2 matches 10 bases. The assigned J gene may be wrong: the sequence end matches TRBJ2-7 better. Per germline, CDR1 MNHEY and CDR2 SVGEGT. This CDR3 is built from 16 residues. CDR3 region: CASSPPASGGYNEQYF. In nucleotides, the CDR3 is TGTGCCAGCAGTCCTCCGGCTAGCGGGGGATACAATGAGCAGTACTTC.

About this clonotype itself: An end of the junction does not agree with germline; a read error may underlie this. This chain links TRBV20-1 with TRBJ2-7; unclear D gene. This CDR3 contains 11 residues. Germline CDR1 DFQATT, CDR2 SNEGSKA (reference sequence). The DNA of the CDR3 is TGCAGTGCTAGAGACGTGTACGAGCGGTACTTC. Translating gives CSARDVYERYF.

The chain recombines TRBV7-8 with TRBJ1-4; tentative D call: TRBD1 (5 bases). The V gene lost 0 bases and the J gene lost 4 bases, with 21 bases spanning the gap. The CDR3 consists of 19 residues. Looked up from germline, CDR1 is SGHVS and CDR2 is FQNEAQ. In nucleotides, the CDR3 is TGTGCCAGCAGCTTAGCGCTGGGGAGGGGACGGTCGATTAATGAAAAACTGTTTTTT. This codes for CASSLALGRGRSINEKLFF.